The source of this T cell receptor (beta chain) is a study of a mutant IDH1 vaccine in newly diagnosed glioma. The overall study: Patients under treatment included about 60% males and 37.5% females and had a mean age of around 37 years. Whole-study findings and limits: Researchers report vaccine-induced immune responses in approximately 95% of patients.

A remark on this clone: The antigen remains undetermined.

Generated by immunoSEQ multiplex PCR, the TCRdb table keeps only in-frame clones and is missing some. The sample has tens of thousands of clones; about three quarters are singletons. CDR1 is SNHLY, CDR2 FYNNEI, per germline. The CDR3 extends over 15 amino acids. The trim removed 6 bases at V and 5 bases at J, leaving 7 bases unmatched. Time point defined: baseline, week 1 (first vaccination visit). The sample's treatment: pre-vaccination baseline after standard-of-care therapy. The chain uses TRBV2 and TRBJ1-6; 7 bases line up with TRBD1. The TCR sequence derives from a woman between 35 and 50 years old with glioma. This specimen was PBMCs, taken from a glioma patient treated with radiotherapy, temozolomide or both. For the CDR3, the DNA is TGTGCCAGCAGATCACAGGGGAGGGATAATTCACCCCTCCACTTT. Its translation is CASRSQGRDNSPLHF.